This T cell receptor beta chain appears in the sequencing data of a study of memory CD4+ T cells and cytomegalovirus serostatus (dated by TCRdb to about 2019). Some background on the complete study: The cohort included around 33 healthy adults from Belgium, of whom 9 were CMV seropositive and approximately 25 were CMV seronegative. CD4+ memory TCRbeta repertoires of a Belgian cohort with known cytomegalovirus serostatus were sequenced in order to replicate a published TCR-based CMV serostatus classifier.

Its CDR3 holds 13 amino acids, cysteine through phenylalanine. Solely the CDR3 DNA is kept, with 39 bases framed from the first base. The germline V gene (reference sequence) supplies CDR1 LNHNV and CDR2 YYDKDF. The junction carries 10 bases between V and J, which are trimmed by 5 bases and 3 bases respectively. Single viable CD3+CD4+CD8-CD45RO+ cells were sorted as memory CD4+ T cells on a FACSAria II. CMV serostatus was determined with a Roche Elecsys assay detecting serum IgG against CMV pp150, pp28, p38 and p52. Following thawing, total CD4+ T cells were enriched through positive selection using CD4 magnetic microbeads. Samples originated from another study that specifically interrogated the CD4+ T cell memory repertoire. Peripheral blood mononuclear cells were isolated and cryopreserved according to standard operating procedures, and serum was kept at -80 degrees C. Staining used CD3-PerCP (BW264/56), CD4-APC (RPA-T4), CD45RO-PE (UCHT1) and CD8-Pacific Orange (3B5) antibodies, with Sytox blue excluding non-viable cells.

Genomic DNA was extracted from sorted cells with the Quick-DNA Microprep Kit. TCRbeta DNA was amplified with the immunoSEQ hsTCRbeta kit following the manufacturer's protocol. An Illumina MiSeq instrument was used to sequence the TCRbeta libraries. The authors' analysis ran thus. Removing out-of-frame sequences left 2,204,828 distinct TCRbeta sequences, an average of about 73,000 per individual. Each individual was scored by the count of fewer than 200 previously reported CMV-associated TCRbeta sequences and the total productive distinct TCRbeta count. A beta-binomial model was reimplemented in Python, and scikit-learn random forests with default parameters were trained on US cohort data. Classifier performance on the Belgian cohort was summarized as median AUC with percentile confidence intervals calculated over 10,000 bootstrap iterations. The table comes from immuneACCESS by way of TCRdb, which keeps in-frame sequences with V and J called. Part of the clones is missing from these tables; in studies checked, under half for an unresolved V gene and the rest for unknown reasons. V and J calls and clone size are as listed in that table; D and trimming were resolved from the DNA. This sample gives tens of thousands of clones in total; around 85% of them show up just once. The ten largest account for 0.75% to 0.85% of the sample.

What the work shows at the level of the full study, not this receptor alone: CMV serostatus prediction reached a median bootstrapped AUC of 0.95 with the original framework and 0.85 to 0.91 with a US-trained random forest. Among the roughly 160 previously reported CMV-associated TCRbeta sequences, roughly 68 showed up in the CD4+ memory repertoires, with each one found in between one and five individuals. The results were interpreted as suggesting that the CMV-associated TCR signature is largely present in the CD4+ memory repertoire. Only CD4+CD45RO+ memory cells were sequenced, in contrast to the original study, in which naive and memory CD4+ and CD8+ populations were covered. A median bootstrapped AUC of almost 0.96 with a 95% CI of 0.76-1.00 was achieved on the Belgian cohort by the original-framework classifier.

With regard to this clone: Its binding antigen is unknown. Nothing much larger sits one base from this clone, and base qualities are not available.

Input material: memory CD4+ T cells from blood. This TCR came from an adult in good health and CMV-seronegative. Here the chain combines TRBV15 and TRBJ1-2, with TRBD1 as a weak D call on 6 bases. The CDR3 region reads CATSDTGYYGYTF. The DNA sequence is TGTGCCACCAGCGACACAGGGTACTATGGCTACACCTTC.